Below, 5 T cell receptor beta chains from the same sample are listed, as sequenced in a study of blood T cells in healthy people across ages. The authors ran a second PCR of roughly 7 to 11 cycles using a sample-barcoded 5' primer and a J-beta primer mix. TCRdb itself ran the 5' RACE reads through MiXCR, one entry per CDR3 protein. The table lists 700,000 to 1,000,000 distinct CDR3 sequences, around 42% of them singletons. The sample comprised blood. The source of these receptors is a man in his 60s in good health.

The chain employs TRBV20-1 and TRBJ2-7; D not resolved. The CDR3 sequence is 15 residues long. Per the germline V gene, CDR1 is DFQATT and CDR2 is SNEGSKA (reference sequence). V shed 0 bases and J shed 7 bases, with 19 bases lying between them. CDR3 region: CSARDLGSPSNEQYF. In nucleotides, the CDR3 is TGCAGTGCTAGAGATTTGGGCTCGCCCTCCAATGAGCAGTACTTC.

This clonotype appeared a few times. The V call is TRBV10-2, the J call TRBJ1-4; no firm D call. This CDR3 is 13 amino acids long. Trimming took 7 bases from V and 8 from J, leaving 14 bases between them. Per the germline V gene, CDR1 is WSHSY and CDR2 is SAAADI. CDR3 sequence: CASNCTTMEKLFF. The CDR3 DNA reads TGCGCCAGCAATTGCACTACAATGGAAAAACTGTTTTTT.

CDR3 residues: CASSWGDRGDTEAFF. The DNA for the CDR3 is TGCGCCAGCAGCTGGGGGGACAGGGGGGACACTGAAGCTTTCTTT. The chain uses TRBV5-1 and TRBJ1-1, with TRBD1 matching over 11 bases. V lost 3 bases to trimming and J lost 3 bases; unmatched junction nucleotides: 4. CDR3 length: 15 amino acids. The germline V gene has CDR1 SGHRS and CDR2 YFSETQ.

This chain uses TRBV5-1 with TRBJ2-3; D gene ambiguous. The V and J ends lost 0 bases and 0 bases respectively, with 11 bases between them. CDR1 and CDR2 (germline): SGHRS, YFSETQ. The CDR3 runs 16 residues. The CDR3 here is CASSLEVPTSTDTQYF. In DNA, the CDR3 is TGCGCCAGCAGCTTGGAAGTGCCGACTAGCACAGATACGCAGTATTTT. Full variable domain (remainder filled in from reference TRBV5-1 and TRBJ2-3): KAGVTQTPRYLIKTRGQQVTLSCSPISGHRSVSWYQQTPGQGLQFLFEYFSETQRNKGNFPGRFSGRQFSNSRSEMNVSTLELGDSALYLCASSLEVPTSTDTQYFGPGTRLTVL.

The chain joins TRBV4-3 to TRBJ2-3; D gene unclear. Trimming shortened V by 1 base and J by 2 bases, and 7 bases separated the two germline ends. Germline CDR1 LGHNA, CDR2 YSLEER. The length of the CDR3 is 14 residues. Here the CDR3 reads CASSQVALTDTQYF. CDR3 nucleotide sequence: TGCGCCAGCAGCCAAGTAGCCCTCACAGATACGCAGTATTTT.